This entry lists 5 T cell receptor beta chains sequenced from one sample in a study of cytomegalovirus exposure and HLA in healthy donors. Use of 60 Vbeta and 13 Jbeta primers characterized the PCR. The protocol was immunoSEQ multiplex PCR, while the TCRdb copy is restricted to in-frame clones and leaves out a portion. The sample includes fewer than 200,000 clones, approximately 71% of them seen just once. The sequencing sample was made of PBMCs. The origin of the receptors is a girl aged 5-17 years in good health and CMV-seronegative.

The gene calls are TRBV5-1 and TRBJ2-7, with D perhaps TRBD1 (5 bases). Germline V lookup: CDR1 SGHRS, CDR2 YFSETQ. The V and J ends lost 6 bases and 0 bases respectively, with 13 bases between them. The CDR3 runs 14 residues. The CDR3 DNA follows: TGCGCCAGCACCCGAGACAGTAACTCCTACGAGCAGTACTTC. Translation gives CASTRDSNSYEQYF.

The rearrangement links TRBV18 to TRBJ1-2; TRBD1 might be the D (5 bases). Trimming stripped 2 bases from V and 8 bases from J, with 18 bases between. The CDR3 consists of 15 residues. Germline CDR1 KGHSH, CDR2 LQKENI. For the CDR3, the DNA is TGTGCCAGCTCACCAGTTCAGGGCTCTCCCTACGGCTACACCTTC. This encodes CASSPVQGSPYGYTF. Full variable domain (rest looked up from reference TRBV18 and TRBJ1-2): NAGVMQNPRHLVRRRGQEARLRCSPMKGHSHVYWYRQLPEEGLKFMVYLQKENIIDESGMPKERFSAEFPKEGPSILRIQQVVRGDSAAYFCASSPVQGSPYGYTFGSGTRLTVV.

Regarding this clone: An end of the junction does not agree with germline; a read error may underlie this. V and J are TRBV6-1 and TRBJ1-5; 10 positions match TRBD1. The CDR3 runs to 16 residues. From germline, CDR1 is MNHNS and CDR2 SASEGT. Written as DNA, the CDR3 is TGTGCCAGCAGGGAAGGGACAGGGGCTGTGAGTCAGCCCCAGCATTTT. It translates to CASREGTGAVSQPQHF.

CDR3 in amino acids: CASSYGTANEKLFF. The CDR3 coding sequence is TGCGCCAGCAGCTATGGGACAGCTAATGAAAAACTGTTTTTT. The chain recombines TRBV5-1 with TRBJ1-4; TRBD1 aligns across 7 bases. In germline, CDR1 is SGHRS, CDR2 YFSETQ. The CDR3 is 14 residues long. V trimming: 3 bases; J trimming: 3 bases; junction bases outside the gene matches: 2.

The V gene is TRBV25-1, the J gene TRBJ2-5; a weak D match, TRBD2 (6 bases). Per germline, CDR1 MGHDK and CDR2 SYGVNS. The CDR3 is 13 amino acids. V dropped 3 bases and J dropped 4 bases, with 9 bases sitting between them. CDR3 region: CASSDSGRETQYF. The CDR3 DNA sequence: TGTGCCAGCAGTGACTCCGGGAGAGAGACCCAGTACTTC.